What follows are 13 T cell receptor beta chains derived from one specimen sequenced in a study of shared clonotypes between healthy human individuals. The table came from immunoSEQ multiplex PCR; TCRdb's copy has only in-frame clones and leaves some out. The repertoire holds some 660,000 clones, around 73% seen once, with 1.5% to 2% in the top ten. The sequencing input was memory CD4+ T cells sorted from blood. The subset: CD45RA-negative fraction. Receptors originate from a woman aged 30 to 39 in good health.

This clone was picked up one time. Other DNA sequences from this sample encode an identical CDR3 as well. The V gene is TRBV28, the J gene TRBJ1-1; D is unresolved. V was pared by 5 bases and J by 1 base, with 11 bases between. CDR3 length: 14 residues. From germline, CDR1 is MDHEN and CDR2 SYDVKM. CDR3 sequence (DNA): TGTGCCAGCAGTCCAGCGTGGGGGAACACTGAAGCTTTCTTT. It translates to CASSPAWGNTEAFF. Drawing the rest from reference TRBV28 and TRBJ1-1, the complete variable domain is DVKVTQSSRYLVKRTGEKVFLECVQDMDHENMFWYRQDPGLGLRLIYFSYDVKMKEKGDIPEGYSVSREKKERFSLILESASTNQTSMYLCASSPAWGNTEAFFGQGTRLTVV.

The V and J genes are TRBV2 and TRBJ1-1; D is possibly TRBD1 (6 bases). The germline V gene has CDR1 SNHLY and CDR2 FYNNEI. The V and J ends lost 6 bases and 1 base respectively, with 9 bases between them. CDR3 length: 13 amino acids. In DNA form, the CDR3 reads TGTGCCAGCAGAGGACAGAAGAACACTGAAGCTTTCTTT. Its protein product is CASRGQKNTEAFF.

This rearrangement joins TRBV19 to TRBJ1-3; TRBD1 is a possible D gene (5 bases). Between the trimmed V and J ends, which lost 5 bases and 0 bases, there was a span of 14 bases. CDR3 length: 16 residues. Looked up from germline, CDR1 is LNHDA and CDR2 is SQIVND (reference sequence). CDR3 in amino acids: CASSWTPDYSGNTIYF. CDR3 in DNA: TGTGCCAGTAGTTGGACACCGGACTACTCTGGAAACACCATATATTTT.

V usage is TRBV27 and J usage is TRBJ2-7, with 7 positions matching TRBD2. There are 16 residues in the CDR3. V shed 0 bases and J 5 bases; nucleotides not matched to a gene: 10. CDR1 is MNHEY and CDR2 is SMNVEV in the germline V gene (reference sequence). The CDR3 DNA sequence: TGTGCCAGCAGTTTATCGTTCTTCACTAGCGCCAACGAGCAGTACTTC. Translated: CASSLSFFTSANEQYF.

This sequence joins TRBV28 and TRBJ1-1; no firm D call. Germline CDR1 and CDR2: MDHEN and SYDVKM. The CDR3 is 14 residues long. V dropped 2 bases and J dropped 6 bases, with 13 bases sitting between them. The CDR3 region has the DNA TGTGCCAGCAGTTTAATCGCGGGTCGCCCTGAAGCTTTCTTT. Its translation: CASSLIAGRPEAFF.

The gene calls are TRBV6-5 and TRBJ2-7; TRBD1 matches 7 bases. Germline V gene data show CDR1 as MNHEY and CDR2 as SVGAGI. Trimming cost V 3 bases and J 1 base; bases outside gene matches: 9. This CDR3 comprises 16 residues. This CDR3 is CASSYSYRGTSYEQYF. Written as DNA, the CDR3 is TGTGCCAGCAGTTATTCCTACAGGGGTACTTCCTACGAGCAGTACTTC.

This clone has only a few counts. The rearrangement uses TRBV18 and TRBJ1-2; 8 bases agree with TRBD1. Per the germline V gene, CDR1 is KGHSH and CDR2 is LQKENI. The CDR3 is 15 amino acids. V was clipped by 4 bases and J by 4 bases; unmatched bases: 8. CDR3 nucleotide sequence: TGTGCCAGCTCACGTACAGGGACAGGAGGCTATGGCTACACCTTC. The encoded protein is CASSRTGTGGYGYTF.

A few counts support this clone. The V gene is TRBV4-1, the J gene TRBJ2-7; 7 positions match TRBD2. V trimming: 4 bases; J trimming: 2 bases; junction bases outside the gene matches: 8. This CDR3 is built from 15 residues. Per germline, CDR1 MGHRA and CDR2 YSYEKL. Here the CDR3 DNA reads TGCGCCAGCAGCCCTAGACTAGCAGAGGCCTACGAGCAGTACTTC. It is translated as CASSPRLAEAYEQYF.

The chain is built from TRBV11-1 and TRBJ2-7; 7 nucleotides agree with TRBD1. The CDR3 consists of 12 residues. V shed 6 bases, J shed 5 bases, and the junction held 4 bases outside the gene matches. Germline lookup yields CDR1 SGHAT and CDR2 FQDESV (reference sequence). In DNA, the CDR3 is TGTGCCAGCAGTCACACAGGGGACGAGCAGTACTTC. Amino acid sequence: CASSHTGDEQYF.

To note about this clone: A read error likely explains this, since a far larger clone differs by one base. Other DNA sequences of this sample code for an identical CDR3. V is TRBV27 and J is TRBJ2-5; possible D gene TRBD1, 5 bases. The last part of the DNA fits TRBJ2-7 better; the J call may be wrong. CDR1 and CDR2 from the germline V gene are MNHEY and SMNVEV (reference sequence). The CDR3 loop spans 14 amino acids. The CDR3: CASSFSQGPYEQYF. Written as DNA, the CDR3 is TGTGCCAGCAGTTTTAGTCAGGGCCCCTACGAGCAGTACTTC.

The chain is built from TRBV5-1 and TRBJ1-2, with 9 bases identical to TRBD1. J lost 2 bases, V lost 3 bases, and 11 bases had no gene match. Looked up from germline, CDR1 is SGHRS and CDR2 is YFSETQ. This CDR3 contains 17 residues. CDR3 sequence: CASSSGGRGTGNYGYTF. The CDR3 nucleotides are TGCGCCAGCAGCTCCGGGGGGCGCGGGACAGGGAACTATGGCTACACCTTC.

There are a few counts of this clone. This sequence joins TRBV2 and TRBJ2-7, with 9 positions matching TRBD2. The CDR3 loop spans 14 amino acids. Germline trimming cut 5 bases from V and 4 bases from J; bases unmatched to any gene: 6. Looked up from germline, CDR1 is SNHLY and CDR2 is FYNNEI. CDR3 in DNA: TGTGCCAGCAGTAGCGGGAGGAACCAATACGAGCAGTACTTC. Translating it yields CASSSGRNQYEQYF. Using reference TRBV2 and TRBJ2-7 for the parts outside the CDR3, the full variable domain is EPEVTQTPSHQVTQMGQEVILRCVPISNHLYFYWYRQILGQKVEFLVSFYNNEISEKSEIFDDQFSVERPDGSNFTLKIRSTKLEDSAMYFCASSSGRNQYEQYFGPGTRLTVT.

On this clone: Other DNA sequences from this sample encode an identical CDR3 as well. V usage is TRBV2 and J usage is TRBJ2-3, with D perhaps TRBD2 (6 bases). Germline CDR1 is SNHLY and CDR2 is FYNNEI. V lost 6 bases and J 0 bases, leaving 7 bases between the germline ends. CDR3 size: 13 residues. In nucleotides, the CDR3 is TGTGCCAGCAGAGGGACTAGCACAGATACGCAGTATTTT. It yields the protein CASRGTSTDTQYF.